The present entry profiles one T cell receptor (beta chain) with its context. Its specificity is unknown. TCRdb redid the calling of the RT-PCR reads with MiXCR, one entry per CDR3 protein. There are hundreds of thousands of distinct CDR3 sequences in the sample; over 10% occur only once, and around 13% lies in the top ten. The entry originates in a study of response to subunit inactivated influenza vaccine. CDR3 length: 15 residues. V lost 2 bases, J lost 6 bases, and 6 bases stayed unmatched. The germline V gene has CDR1 SGHTA and CDR2 FQGNSA. General study findings and limits: With each seasonal influenza vaccination, the authors suggested, few new T cells are recruited.

This clonotype was obtained from a man in his fifties or sixties who received an inactivated influenza vaccine. This material consisted of PBMCs from blood, taken roughly 47 days after vaccination. The V call is TRBV7-2, the J call TRBJ2-7; the match to TRBD1 covers 11 bases. The CDR3 is CASSLLGTGGLEQYF. The CDR3 DNA sequence: TGTGCCAGCAGCTTATTAGGGACAGGGGGGCTCGAGCAGTACTTC. The whole variable domain, filled in from reference TRBV7-2 and TRBJ2-7, reads GAGVSQSPSNKVTEKGKDVELRCDPISGHTALYWYRQSLGQGLEFLIYFQGNSAPDKSGLPSDRFSAERTGGSVSTLTIQRTQQEDSAVYLCASSLLGTGGLEQYFGPGTRLTVT.